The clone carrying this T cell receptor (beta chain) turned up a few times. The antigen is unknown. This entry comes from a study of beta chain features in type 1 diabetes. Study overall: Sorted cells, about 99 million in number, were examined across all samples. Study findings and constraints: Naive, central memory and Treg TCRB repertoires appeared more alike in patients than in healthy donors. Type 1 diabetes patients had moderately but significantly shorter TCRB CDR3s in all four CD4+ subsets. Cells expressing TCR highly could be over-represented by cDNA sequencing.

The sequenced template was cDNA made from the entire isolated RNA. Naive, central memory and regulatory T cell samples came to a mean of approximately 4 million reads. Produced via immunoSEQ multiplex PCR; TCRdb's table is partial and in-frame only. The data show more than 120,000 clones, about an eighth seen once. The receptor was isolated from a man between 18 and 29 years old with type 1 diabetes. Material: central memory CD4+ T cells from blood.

CDR3 in amino acids: CSVEDSLNTEAFF. The DNA for the CDR3 is TGCAGCGTTGAAGACTCCCTGAACACTGAAGCTTTCTTT. The rearrangement uses TRBV29-1 and TRBJ1-1; D unresolved. Per germline, CDR1 SQVTM and CDR2 ANQGSEA. The CDR3 contains 13 residues. Trimming cost V 0 bases and J 0 bases, with 5 bases left between them.